This T cell receptor (beta chain) came from a study of radiation and T cells in renal cell carcinoma. Whole-study results and caveats: In blood, top tumor clones expanded by 2 weeks, shrinking by 4. No pretreatment tumor biopsies were available for baseline clonotypes.

The trim removed 0 bases at V and 2 bases at J, leaving 6 bases unmatched. This CDR3 is 15 amino acids long. Germline V CDR1 and CDR2: GTSNPN, SVGIG (reference sequence). In regard to this clone: What it recognizes is unknown.

Clones were read by immunoSEQ multiplex PCR, and TCRdb kept only the in-frame ones, dropping some. The table lists some 140,000 clones, roughly 90% of them singletons. The time point was: baseline pretreatment blood. Treatment here: 15 Gy SBRT to primary tumor, nephrectomy 4 weeks later. Radiation-treated patients gave blood at baseline, week 2 and week 4. The tumor was a clear cell renal cell carcinoma. The sequenced sample was blood, obtained from a patient whose treatment included radiotherapy and nephrectomy. The clonotype originates from a woman aged 45-65 years with renal cell carcinoma. This chain uses TRBV30 with TRBJ2-7; 8 nucleotides align to TRBD1. DNA for the CDR3: TGTGCCTGGAGTGTAGGGACAGGTATCCCCTACGAGCAGTACTTC. It yields the protein CAWSVGTGIPYEQYF.